This is a list of T cell receptor beta chains from one sample in a study of blood T cell repertoires in COVID-19. TCRdb keeps only in-frame clones here, not all; method: immunoSEQ multiplex PCR. The table has more than 250,000 clones, 70% to 90% seen once. The sequenced material came from PBMCs or T cells enriched from blood (not recorded which). These receptors came from a woman in her twenties or thirties who had recovered from COVID-19. The CDR3 runs from the conserved cysteine through the conserved F or W. The D gene is left open where the match is weak. Only part of the rows carry a size: once, few, many, or a class if the clone is expanded.

clone size,V gene,CDR3 length,D gene,J gene,CDR3 DNA,CDR3 protein
.,TRBV15,16,.,TRBJ1-1,TGTGCCACCAGCAGAGGGGGGCGGGTGGGGAACACTGAAGCTTTCTTT,CATSRGGRVGNTEAFF
.,TRBV10-3,13,TRBD1,TRBJ1-2,TGTGCCATCAGGGGGGACAGCCACCATGGCTACACCTTC,CAIRGDSHHGYTF
.,TRBV13,16,TRBD2,TRBJ2-3,TGTGCCAGCAGCGCCCCCCCAGCGGGGGTGACAGATACGCAGTATTTT,CASSAPPAGVTDTQYF
.,TRBV20-1,11,.,TRBJ2-5,TGCAGAGAAGGGGGTCAAGAGACCCAGTACTTC,CREGGQETQYF
.,TRBV12-5,14,TRBD1,TRBJ2-7,TGTGCTAGTGGCCCGGGACAGGGCTTCAACGAGCAGTACTTC,CASGPGQGFNEQYF
.,TRBV7-9,17,TRBD2,TRBJ2-5,TGTGCCAGCAGCTCAGGACTAGCGGGGGGGTCTATGGAGACCCAGTACTTC,CASSSGLAGGSMETQYF
.,TRBV9,14,.,TRBJ2-1,TGTGCCAGCAGCGTAGAAAGGGGGAGCAATGAGCAGTTCTTC,CASSVERGSNEQFF
.,TRBV5-1,18,TRBD2,TRBJ2-1,TGCGCCAGCAGCTTGATACTAGCGGGGGCTTCCCCTTACAATGAGCAGTTCTTC,CASSLILAGASPYNEQFF
.,TRBV7-9,14,TRBD1,TRBJ2-5,TGTGCCAGCAGCGCCCGACAGGGCCAAGAGACCCAGTACTTC,CASSARQGQETQYF
once,TRBV27,14,.,TRBJ1-5,TGTGCCAGCAGTCCCCGACAGGCTTGGGAGCCCCAGCATTTT,CASSPRQAWEPQHF
.,TRBV30,14,TRBD2,TRBJ2-1,TGTGCCTGCCAGAGAGCGGGGTATAGTCTTGAGCAGTTCTTC,CACQRAGYSLEQFF
few,TRBV19,16,.,TRBJ1-5,TGTGCCAGTAGTATCCTGGACAGTGTCTTAAATCAGCCCCAGCATTTT,CASSILDSVLNQPQHF
.,TRBV3-1/TRBV3-2,15,.,TRBJ2-3,TGTGCCAGCAGCCAAGACGCGCCCCCCCCCTATACGCAGTATTTT,CASSQDAPPPYTQYF
.,TRBV19,14,TRBD1,TRBJ1-5,TGTGCCAGTAGCCGGGACAGGGTGGCTCAGCCCCAGCATTTT,CASSRDRVAQPQHF
.,TRBV10-3,13,TRBD2,TRBJ2-1,TGTGCCACAATGGCTAGCGGGGGAGATGAGCAGTTCTTC,CATMASGGDEQFF
.,TRBV20-1,13,TRBD1,TRBJ1-2,TGCAGTGCTAGTTCGGCGGGACAGGGGGGCGGTGGTTTC,CSASSAGQGGGGF
.,TRBV5-4,15,TRBD1,TRBJ1-2,TGTGCCAGCAGCCGAGACAGGGGGCGTACCTATGGCTACACCTTC,CASSRDRGRTYGYTF
.,TRBV5-4,13,.,TRBJ1-1,TGTGCCAGCAGCTTGGTGGGGGCTGGTGAAGCTTTCTTT,CASSLVGAGEAFF
.,TRBV2,15,TRBD1,TRBJ1-5,TGTGCCAGCAGCGCGACAGGGTCGAACAATCAGCCCCAGCATTTT,CASSATGSNNQPQHF
once,TRBV18,17,TRBD1,TRBJ1-5,TGTGCCAGCTCACCCTCGGAGGGGGCGCGGAGCAATCAGCCCCAGCATTTT,CASSPSEGARSNQPQHF
.,TRBV9,15,.,TRBJ2-7,TGTGCCAGCAGCGTAGATCCGGGGGGCCTGGTCGAGCAGTACTTC,CASSVDPGGLVEQYF
.,TRBV4-1,14,TRBD1,TRBJ2-7,TGCGCCAGCAGCCTTCGGACAGGGTCTCACGAGCAGTACTTC,CASSLRTGSHEQYF
.,TRBV7-8,18,.,TRBJ1-5,TGTGCCAGCAGCTTAGTGGGGGCAGGACCACTTAGCAATCAGCCCCAGCATTTT,CASSLVGAGPLSNQPQHF
.,TRBV5-8,18,TRBD1,TRBJ1-2,TGTGCCAGCAGCATCAGAGGAGGCCAGGGGACAGCTAACTATGGCTACACCTTC,CASSIRGGQGTANYGYTF
.,TRBV7-9,13,.,TRBJ1-2,TGTGCCAGCAGCCAACAGGGCCGCTATGGCTACACCTTC,CASSQQGRYGYTF